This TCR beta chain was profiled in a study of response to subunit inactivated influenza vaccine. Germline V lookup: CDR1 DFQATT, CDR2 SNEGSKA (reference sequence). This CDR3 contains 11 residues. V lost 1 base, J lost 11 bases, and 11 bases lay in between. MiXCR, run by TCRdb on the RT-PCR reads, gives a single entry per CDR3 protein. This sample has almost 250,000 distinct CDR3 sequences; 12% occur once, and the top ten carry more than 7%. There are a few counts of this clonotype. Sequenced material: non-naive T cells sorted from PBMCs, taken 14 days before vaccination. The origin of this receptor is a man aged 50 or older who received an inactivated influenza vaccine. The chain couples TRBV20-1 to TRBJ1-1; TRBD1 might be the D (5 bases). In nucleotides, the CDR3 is TGCAGTGCTAGAGGGGCCGGGGGGGCTTTCTTT. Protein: CSARGAGGAFF.